Listed here is a single TCR beta chain. The CDR3 covers 17 residues. Per the germline V gene, CDR1 is SGHNT and CDR2 is YENEEA. V shed 0 bases and J 8 bases; nucleotides not matched to a gene: 12. The data were taken from a study of blood T cell repertoires in COVID-19. Original analysis: Counts of nucleated cells, estimated from reference gene primer amplification, were obtained. The data were produced by immunoSEQ multiplex PCR, yet TCRdb's version contains in-frame clones alone and is incomplete. V, J and clone size are those of that table, while D and trimming were read from the DNA. The table records approximately 91,000 clones, roughly 72% of them present only once.

The receptor was derived from a man in his 70s with acute or convalescent COVID-19. Input material: peripheral blood. The chain is built from TRBV11-3 and TRBJ2-1; 8 bases line up with TRBD2. The CDR3 sequence is CASSLDVRSGSRDEQFF. The CDR3 nucleotides are TGTGCCAGCAGCTTAGATGTCCGGAGCGGGAGTCGGGATGAGCAGTTCTTC.